The 21 T cell receptor beta chains below all came from one sample that was sequenced in a study of T-cell reconstitution after alpha-beta-depleted transplantation in children. TCRbeta library construction was performed incorporating unique molecular identifiers. TCRdb reprocessed the PCR reads with MiXCR, giving one entry per CDR3 protein. The table records roughly 340,000 distinct CDR3 sequences, 15% to 20% of them present only once. The sequenced sample was PBMCs, mostly from graft donor cells, obtained 360 days after TCRalphabeta/CD19-depleted stem cell transplant. These receptors were collected from a male patient between 2 and 10 years old who had a stem cell transplant for acute lymphoblastic leukemia, so the T cells may come from the graft donor.

This clonotype showed up many times. The genes are TRBV18 and TRBJ2-7, with TRBD2 identical over 12 bases. Germline-derived CDR1 and CDR2 are KGHSH and LQKENI. V shed 8 bases, J shed 4 bases, and the junction held 6 bases outside the gene matches. CDR3 size: 14 residues. Here the CDR3 reads CASRTSGRRYEQYF. CDR3 nucleotide sequence: TGTGCCAGCCGTACTAGCGGGAGGAGGTACGAGCAGTACTTC.

This clonotype has at least ten counts. The CDR3: CASSPSYRVANEKLFF. The CDR3 nucleotides read TGTGCCAGCAGCCCCTCATACAGGGTTGCTAATGAAAAACTGTTTTTT. The genes are TRBV12-3 or TRBV12-4 and TRBJ1-4; perhaps TRBD1 as D (6 bases). V dropped 6 bases and J dropped 3 bases, with 17 bases sitting between them. The CDR3 covers 16 residues.

This clonotype came up a few times. The chain combines TRBV29-1 with TRBJ2-7; D unclear. Deletions cut 4 bases from V and 6 bases from J, with 13 bases between. Germline CDR1 reads SQVTM; CDR2 reads ANQGSEA. The CDR3 is 12 amino acids. The CDR3 region has the DNA TGCAGCGTTGCTGGGTGGGAAGGCGAGCAGTACTTC. It yields the protein CSVAGWEGEQYF.

This chain links TRBV18 with TRBJ2-6; D gene ambiguous. This CDR3 region has 16 residues. CDR1 is KGHSH and CDR2 is LQKENI in the germline V gene. Trimming took 1 base from V and 4 from J, leaving 11 bases between them. The CDR3 loop reads CASSPLPESGANVLTF. CDR3 DNA: TGTGCCAGCTCACCACTTCCGGAGTCCGGGGCCAACGTCCTGACTTTC.

This clonotype has a handful of counts. This rearrangement joins TRBV5-1 to TRBJ2-7; TRBD2 is a possible D gene (6 bases). This CDR3 comprises 14 residues. Germline CDR1 and CDR2: SGHRS and YFSETQ. The V and J ends lost 1 base and 2 bases respectively, with 10 bases between them. Written as DNA, the CDR3 is TGCGCCAGCAGCTTGTGGGGACTCACCTACGAGCAGTACTTC. This encodes CASSLWGLTYEQYF. Looking up the rest from reference TRBV5-1 and TRBJ2-7 gives the full variable domain: KAGVTQTPRYLIKTRGQQVTLSCSPISGHRSVSWYQQTPGQGLQFLFEYFSETQRNKGNFPGRFSGRQFSNSRSEMNVSTLELGDSALYLCASSLWGLTYEQYFGPGTRLTVT.

This clonotype was seen ten or more times. This sequence joins TRBV5-5 and TRBJ1-1, with D uncertain. V was trimmed by 4 bases and J by 1 base, leaving 8 bases between them. This CDR3 has 13 amino acids. Germline V lookup: CDR1 SGHKS, CDR2 YYEKEE (reference sequence). The CDR3 here is CASSKRPNTEAFF. The CDR3 DNA is TGTGCCAGCAGCAAACGACCGAACACTGAAGCTTTCTTT.

This clonotype showed up just a few times. This chain uses TRBV6-1 with TRBJ1-4; 8 bases line up with TRBD1. CDR1 and CDR2 (germline): MNHNS, SASEGT. Trimming took 6 bases from V and 0 from J; bases not matched to a gene: 6. CDR3 length: 16 amino acids. DNA for the CDR3: TGTGCCAGCAGCTCCGACAGGGGATCAACTAATGAAAAACTGTTTTTT. Its protein is CASSSDRGSTNEKLFF.

This clonotype was recorded at least ten times. The chain has TRBV6-5 and TRBJ2-1; D not certain. CDR3 length: 18 residues. Trimming took 1 base from V and 0 from J, leaving 16 bases between them. CDR1 MNHEY and CDR2 SVGAGI come from the germline V gene. The CDR3 DNA reads as TGTGCCAGCAGTTACTGGTCCGGAACTTCCAGCTCCTACAATGAGCAGTTCTTC. Protein product: CASSYWSGTSSSYNEQFF.

As DNA, the CDR3 is TGTGCCAGCAGCTTGGTGAGCGGGACAGGGATAAGGAATGAGCAGTTCTTC. It specifies CASSLVSGTGIRNEQFF. The chain couples TRBV5-5 to TRBJ2-1; TRBD1 matches at 9 bases. V trimming: 0 bases; J trimming: 7 bases; junction bases outside the gene matches: 11. The V gene's germline CDR1 is SGHKS and CDR2 YYEKEE (reference sequence). The CDR3 consists of 17 residues.

V and J are TRBV20-1 and TRBJ2-7; the D is unclear. The germline gives CDR1 DFQATT, CDR2 SNEGSKA (reference sequence). Trimming stripped 1 base from V and 5 bases from J, with 3 bases between. The CDR3 loop spans 10 amino acids. CDR3 DNA: TGCAGTGCTAGAGTTGACGAGCAGTACTTC. Translated: CSARVDEQYF.

The rearrangement links TRBV27 to TRBJ2-1; no clear D gene. CDR3 length equals 13 residues. Trimming removed 7 bases from V and 3 bases from J, with 10 bases in between. Germline V lookup: CDR1 MNHEY, CDR2 SMNVEV (reference sequence). CDR3 nucleotide sequence: TGTGCCAGCAAGCAGCAATTCTACAATGAGCAGTTCTTC. As protein: CASKQQFYNEQFF.

CDR3 bases: TGCAGTGCCCTCCGACTAGCCAATGAGCAGTTCTTC. This sequence encodes CSALRLANEQFF. The V gene is TRBV20-1, the J gene TRBJ2-1, with 7 bases fitting TRBD2. Germline CDR1 reads DFQATT; CDR2 reads SNEGSKA (reference sequence). V lost 6 bases, J lost 6 bases, and 5 bases stayed unmatched. The CDR3 spans 12 residues.

This clonotype was recorded many times. V usage is TRBV6-2 or TRBV6-3 and J usage is TRBJ2-5; the match to TRBD1 covers 10 bases. Germline lookup yields CDR1 MNHEY and CDR2 SVGEGT. V dropped 2 bases and J dropped 3; count of bases not matched to a gene: 3. The CDR3 sequence is 15 residues long. The CDR3, as DNA: TGTGCCAGCAGTTACAGACAGGGGGCTAAAGAGACCCAGTACTTC. It encodes CASSYRQGAKETQYF.

This clonotype was seen more than once but under ten times. The chain combines TRBV4-1 with TRBJ2-1, with 15 positions matching TRBD2. Germline values: CDR1 MGHRA, CDR2 YSYEKL. CDR3 length: 20 amino acids. V was pared by 1 base and J by 1 base, with 8 bases of the junction left unmatched. CDR3 protein: CASSQAPGLAGGGSYNEQFF. In DNA, the CDR3 is TGCGCCAGCAGCCAAGCCCCCGGACTAGCGGGAGGGGGATCCTACAATGAGCAGTTCTTC.

The chain couples TRBV6-2 or TRBV6-3 to TRBJ2-1; the match to TRBD2 covers 8 bases. CDR1 and CDR2 from the germline V gene are MNHEY and SVGEGT. The CDR3 contains 13 residues. Trimming removed 6 bases from V and 6 bases from J; junction bases left unmatched: 4. The DNA of the CDR3 is TGTGCCAGCAGGACCCGGGGGGGCAATGAGCAGTTCTTC. Translation gives CASRTRGGNEQFF.

The rearrangement joins TRBV28 to TRBJ2-3; a weak D match, TRBD1 (6 bases). This CDR3 has 15 residues. Trimming left V 4 bases short and J 4 bases short, with 15 bases between. Germline CDR1 reads MDHEN; CDR2 reads SYDVKM. Here the CDR3 DNA reads TGTGCCAGCAGTTCACGGACAGACGGCCCAGATACGCAGTATTTT. It encodes CASSSRTDGPDTQYF.

V and J are TRBV5-1 and TRBJ2-7; D possibly uses TRBD1 or TRBD2 (5 bases each). CDR3 size: 13 residues. Trimming removed 5 bases from V and 3 bases from J, with 12 bases in between. Germline V gene lookup returns CDR1 SGHRS and CDR2 YFSETQ. The CDR3, as DNA: TGCGCCAGCAGTCTCCGGGACGACTACGAGCAGTACTTC. Amino acid sequence: CASSLRDDYEQYF.

This clonotype turned up a few times. J is TRBJ2-3 and V is TRBV7-2; TRBD2 might be the D (6 bases). Trimming took 6 bases from V and 2 from J, leaving 15 bases between them. The CDR3 totals 15 residues. Germline-derived CDR1 and CDR2 are SGHTA and FQGNSA. The CDR3 reads CASRKSGWDTDTQYF. The CDR3 DNA reads TGTGCCAGCAGAAAAAGCGGGTGGGACACAGATACGCAGTATTTT.

This sequence joins TRBV20-1 and TRBJ1-1; no reliable D call. The CDR3 contains 11 residues. V lost 0 bases to trimming and J lost 5 bases, with 4 bases between them. The V gene's germline CDR1 is DFQATT and CDR2 SNEGSKA (reference sequence). CDR3 region: CSARDKTEAFF. Here the CDR3 DNA reads TGCAGTGCTAGAGACAAGACTGAAGCTTTCTTT.

The chain links TRBV6-6 to TRBJ2-5, with D hard to call. CDR3 length equals 12 residues. Trimming stripped 6 bases from V and 7 bases from J, with 12 bases between. Germline V lookup: CDR1 MNHNY, CDR2 SVGAGI (reference sequence). This chain's CDR3 is CASRSYEGTQYF. The CDR3 DNA reads as TGTGCCAGCAGAAGCTACGAAGGGACCCAGTACTTC.

The chain carries TRBV12-3 or TRBV12-4 and TRBJ2-1; D is perhaps TRBD2 (6 bases). V lost 3 bases and J 2 bases, leaving 14 bases between the germline ends. The CDR3 loop spans 16 amino acids. The CDR3 nucleotides are TGTGCCAGCAGTTTGAGGGCGGGAAGCACCTACAATGAGCAGTTCTTC. Residues: CASSLRAGSTYNEQFF.